This T cell receptor (beta chain) stems from a study of T cell changes during pregnancy in multiple sclerosis (dated by TCRdb to the late 2010s). About the study as a whole: The study examined how the T cell repertoire changed over the course of pregnancy in women with multiple sclerosis.

Library preparation was by the immunoSEQ multiplex PCR assay. Held by TCRdb, this immuneACCESS table contains in-frame sequences only and omits some clones. Under half of the omission traces to an unresolved V gene where checked; the cause of the rest is unknown. The sample records more than 80,000 clones, about 90% of which are singletons. Jointly, the top ten make up less than 2% of the sample. V is shortened by 5 bases, J by 5 bases, and the region joining them spans 18 bases. According to the germline V gene, CDR1 reads MDHEN and CDR2 reads SYDVKM. The CDR3 runs 15 residues from the cysteine to the phenylalanine. Here the CDR3 DNA is all that survives: 45 bases in frame from base 1. With respect to this clone: Its antigen is still unknown. No clone much larger than this one lies a single base away; base qualities are absent.

The sequences come from peripheral blood, collected before pregnancy. The clonotype comes from a female donor with multiple sclerosis, enrolled in a pregnancy study. Recombination linked TRBV28 to TRBJ2-5, and perhaps TRBD1 as D gene, on 5 matching bases. The CDR3 reads CASSPRTSTAETQYF. The nucleotide sequence is given as TGTGCCAGCAGTCCCAGGACATCCACGGCGGAGACCCAGTACTTC. Outside the CDR3, residues come from the reference TRBV28 and TRBJ2-5 proteins, so the full variable domain is: DVKVTQSSRYLVKRTGEKVFLECVQDMDHENMFWYRQDPGLGLRLIYFSYDVKMKEKGDIPEGYSVSREKKERFSLILESASTNQTSMYLCASSPRTSTAETQYFGPGTRLLVL.